A selection of T cell receptor beta chains follows, all from one sample in a study of response to subunit inactivated influenza vaccine. One entry per CDR3 protein results from TCRdb running MiXCR on the RT-PCR reads. The sample lists about 700,000 distinct CDR3 sequences, roughly 13% occurring once. Material: PBMCs from blood, obtained approximately 15 days before vaccination. The receptors derive from a man over 45 who received an inactivated influenza vaccine. Each CDR3 is given with its conserved first and last residue.

j_call: TRBJ2-2; v_call: TRBV4-2; cdr3_aa: CASSHRTSGGTRGTGELFF
j_call: TRBJ2-3; v_call: TRBV2; cdr3_aa: CASRNRAGRTDTQYF
j_call: TRBJ2-3; v_call: TRBV11-1; cdr3_aa: CASSLVGRIGTATDTQYF
j_call: TRBJ2-3; v_call: TRBV2; cdr3_aa: CFSSALAGDTQYF
j_call: TRBJ1-5; v_call: TRBV12-3/TRBV12-4; cdr3_aa: CASSVVLYQPQHF
j_call: TRBJ2-5; v_call: TRBV7-2; cdr3_aa: CASSSQGFYQETQYF
j_call: TRBJ2-1; v_call: TRBV29-1; cdr3_aa: CSVEEKTSVLNEQFF
j_call: TRBJ2-7; v_call: TRBV20-1; cdr3_aa: CSAPRGGSSYEQYF
j_call: TRBJ2-7; v_call: TRBV7-6; cdr3_aa: CASSPTRVYEQYF
j_call: TRBJ2-7; v_call: TRBV6-2/TRBV6-3; cdr3_aa: CASSQRVASEQYF
j_call: TRBJ1-1; v_call: TRBV11-2; cdr3_aa: CASSLRGAYTEAFF
j_call: TRBJ1-2; v_call: TRBV6-1; cdr3_aa: CASSEVRGREGYTF
j_call: TRBJ2-7; v_call: TRBV6-5; cdr3_aa: CASSYSGTGGYEQYF
j_call: TRBJ2-3; v_call: TRBV3-1; cdr3_aa: CASREGLAESTDTQYF
j_call: TRBJ2-7; v_call: TRBV28; cdr3_aa: CASSPISGTGVHEQYF